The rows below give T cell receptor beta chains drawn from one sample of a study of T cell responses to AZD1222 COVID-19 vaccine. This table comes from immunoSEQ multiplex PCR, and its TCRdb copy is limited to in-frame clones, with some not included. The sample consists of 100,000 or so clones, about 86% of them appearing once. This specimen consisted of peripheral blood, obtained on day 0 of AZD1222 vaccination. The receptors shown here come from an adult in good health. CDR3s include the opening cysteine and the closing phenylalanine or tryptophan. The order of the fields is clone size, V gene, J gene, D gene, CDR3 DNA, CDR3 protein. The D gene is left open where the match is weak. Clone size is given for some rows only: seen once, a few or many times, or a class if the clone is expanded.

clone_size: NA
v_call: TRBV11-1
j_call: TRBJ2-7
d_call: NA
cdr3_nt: TGTGCCAGCAGCTTAGTTCAGTATGGCGAGCAGTACTTC
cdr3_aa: CASSLVQYGEQYF

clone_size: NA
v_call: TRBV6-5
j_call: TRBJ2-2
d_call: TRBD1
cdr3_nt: TGTGCCAGCACGGGACAGGGGAACACCGGGGAGCTGTTTTTT
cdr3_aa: CASTGQGNTGELFF

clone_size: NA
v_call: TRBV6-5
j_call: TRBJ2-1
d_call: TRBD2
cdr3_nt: TGTGCCAGCAGTTACTCCCAGCGGGAGTGGGTCAATGAGCAGTTCTTC
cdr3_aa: CASSYSQREWVNEQFF

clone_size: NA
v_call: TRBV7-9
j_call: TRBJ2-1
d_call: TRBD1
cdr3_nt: TGTGCCAGCAGCATATTACAGGGGTCCGCCGACATCGAGCAGTTCTTC
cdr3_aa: CASSILQGSADIEQFF

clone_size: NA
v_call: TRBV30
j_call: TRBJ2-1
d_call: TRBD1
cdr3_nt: TGTGCCTACCAAGACAGGGGAGACTACAATGAGCAGTTCTTC
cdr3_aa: CAYQDRGDYNEQFF

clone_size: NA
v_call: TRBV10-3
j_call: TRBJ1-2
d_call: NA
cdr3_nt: TGTGCCTCCGGAACTGGAGAAAACTATGGCTACACCTTC
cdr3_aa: CASGTGENYGYTF

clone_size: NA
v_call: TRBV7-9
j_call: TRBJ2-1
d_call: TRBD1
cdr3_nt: TGTGCCAGCAGCTCACCGGGACAGGGGTTCGGACTGTTCTTC
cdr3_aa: CASSSPGQGFGLFF

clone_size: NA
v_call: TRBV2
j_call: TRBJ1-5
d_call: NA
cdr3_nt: TGTGCCAGCAGTGCCTGGTTTGCTCAGCCCCAGCATTTT
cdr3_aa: CASSAWFAQPQHF

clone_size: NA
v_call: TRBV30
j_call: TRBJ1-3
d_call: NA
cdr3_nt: TGTGCCTGGGCTGGACTGCGTGGAAACACCATATATTTT
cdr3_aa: CAWAGLRGNTIYF

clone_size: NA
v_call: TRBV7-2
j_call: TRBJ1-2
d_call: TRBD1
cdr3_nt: TGTGCCAGCAGCGCTGACAGGGGCGCGGGTGGCTACACCTTC
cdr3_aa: CASSADRGAGGYTF

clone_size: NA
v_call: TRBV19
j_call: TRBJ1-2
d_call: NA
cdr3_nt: TGTGCCAGTAGTATAGGGGCAGCTAACTATGGCTACACCTTC
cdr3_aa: CASSIGAANYGYTF

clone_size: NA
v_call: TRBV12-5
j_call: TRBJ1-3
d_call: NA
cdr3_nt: TGTGCTACCAGTTCGGGGGGAGGAAACACCATATATTTT
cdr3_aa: CATSSGGGNTIYF

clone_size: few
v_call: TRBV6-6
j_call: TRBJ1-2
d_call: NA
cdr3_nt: TGTGCCAGCAGTGGGAGGTCCTTCGACGGCTACACCTTC
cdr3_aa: CASSGRSFDGYTF

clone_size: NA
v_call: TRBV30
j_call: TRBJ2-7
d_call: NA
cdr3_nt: TGTGCCTGGAGCAACAAACAGGGATTATACGAGCAGTACTTC
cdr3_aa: CAWSNKQGLYEQYF

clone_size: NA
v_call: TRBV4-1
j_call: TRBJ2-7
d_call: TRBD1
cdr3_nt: TGCGCCAGCAGCCAAACAGGGGTGCAAGAGCAGTACTTC
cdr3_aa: CASSQTGVQEQYF

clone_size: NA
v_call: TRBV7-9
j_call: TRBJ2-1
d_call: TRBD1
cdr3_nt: TGTGCCAGCAGCGAATTATTCCCCCAGGGGGAGAACGCCTACAATGAGCAGTTCTTC
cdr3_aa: CASSELFPQGENAYNEQFF

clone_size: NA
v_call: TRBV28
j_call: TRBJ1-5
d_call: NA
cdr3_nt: TGTGCCAGCTCTGGTGGGGGACGGTCGAGGGAGCCCCAGCATTTT
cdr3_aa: CASSGGGRSREPQHF

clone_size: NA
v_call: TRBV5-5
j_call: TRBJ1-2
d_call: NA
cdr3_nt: TGTGCCAGCAGCTTGGCTGATAACTATGGCTACACCTTC
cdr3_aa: CASSLADNYGYTF

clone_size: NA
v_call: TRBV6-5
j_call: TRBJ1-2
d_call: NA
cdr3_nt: TGTGCCAGCGCATGGGGGGGCCAAGGCTACACCTTC
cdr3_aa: CASAWGGQGYTF

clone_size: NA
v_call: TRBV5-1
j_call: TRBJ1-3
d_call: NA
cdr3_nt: TGCGCCAGCTCGAGAACAGGCTCGGGCTCTGGAAACACCATATATTTT
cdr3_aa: CASSRTGSGSGNTIYF

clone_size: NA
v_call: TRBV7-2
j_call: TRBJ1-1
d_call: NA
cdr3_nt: TGTGCCAGCAGTTCTAGGGTGAACACTGAAGCTTTCTTT
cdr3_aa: CASSSRVNTEAFF

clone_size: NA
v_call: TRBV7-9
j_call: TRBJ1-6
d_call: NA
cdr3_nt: TGTGCCAGCAGCTTAGGATCGATCGGGGCTAATTCACCCCTCCACTTT
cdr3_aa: CASSLGSIGANSPLHF

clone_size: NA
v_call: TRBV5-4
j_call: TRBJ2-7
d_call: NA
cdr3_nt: TGTGCCAGCAGCGCGGTGGGCCGGATCGAGCAGTACTTC
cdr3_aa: CASSAVGRIEQYF

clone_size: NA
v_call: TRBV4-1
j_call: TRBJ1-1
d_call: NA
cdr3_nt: TGCGCCAGCAGCCAGGCCATAAGGAATGGACAGCGCACTGAAGCTTTCTTT
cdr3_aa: CASSQAIRNGQRTEAFF

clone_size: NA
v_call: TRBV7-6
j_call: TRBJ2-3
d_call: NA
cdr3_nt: TGTGCCAGCAGCTTCGTTGGACCCACAGATACGCAGTATTTT
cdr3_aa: CASSFVGPTDTQYF

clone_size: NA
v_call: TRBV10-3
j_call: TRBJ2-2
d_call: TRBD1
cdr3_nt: TGTGCCATCAGACCCACAGGGGCCGGGGAGCTGTTTTTT
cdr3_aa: CAIRPTGAGELFF

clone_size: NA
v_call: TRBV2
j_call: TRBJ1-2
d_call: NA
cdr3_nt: TGTGCCAGCAGTGAAGGGAGCACAAATAACTATGGCTACACCTTC
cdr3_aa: CASSEGSTNNYGYTF

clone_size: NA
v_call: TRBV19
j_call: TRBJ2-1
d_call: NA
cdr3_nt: TGTGCCAGTAGTATTGGTTACAATGAGCAGTTCTTC
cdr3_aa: CASSIGYNEQFF

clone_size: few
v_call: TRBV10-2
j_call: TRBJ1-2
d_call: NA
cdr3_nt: TGCGCCAGCACGCCAGGGTCTAACTATGGCTACACCTTC
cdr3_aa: CASTPGSNYGYTF